These T cell receptor beta chains were read from a single sample in a study of HIV-infected patients and healthy controls. A single record per CDR3 protein comes from TCRdb applying MiXCR to the 5' RACE reads. The sample lists 15,000 to 20,000 distinct CDR3 sequences, approximately 5% occurring once. Sequencing used blood. These TCRs come from an adult in good health. CDR3s include the opening cysteine and the closing phenylalanine or tryptophan. D genes are given only for firm matches. Clone size, where shown, is once, few, many, or a class for clones that have expanded.

>14|TRBV28|TRBD1|TRBJ1-1|many
CASSGGTGGTEAFF
TGTGCCAGCAGTGGCGGGACAGGGGGCACTGAAGCTTTCTTT
>14|TRBV28|.|TRBJ1-5|many
CASSLSGSSQPQHF
TGTGCCAGCAGTTTGTCGGGGTCGAGTCAGCCCCAGCATTTT
>14|TRBV5-1|.|TRBJ1-1|.
CASSVQGGNTEAFF
TGCGCCAGCAGCGTACAGGGAGGTAACACTGAAGCTTTCTTT
>16|TRBV11-2|.|TRBJ2-1|many
CASSLDPSRSYNEQFF
TGTGCCAGCAGCTTAGATCCATCACGCTCCTACAATGAGCAGTTCTTC
>15|TRBV7-2|.|TRBJ1-5|many
CASSLFLGENQPQHF
TGTGCCAGCAGCTTATTTCTTGGGGAGAATCAGCCCCAGCATTTT
>17|TRBV2|.|TRBJ1-2|many
CASSVSTSGVRYYGYTF
TGTGCCAGCAGTGTCAGCACGAGCGGGGTTAGATACTATGGCTACACCTTC
>14|TRBV28|TRBD1|TRBJ1-2|many
CASNSGDRVVGYTF
TGTGCCAGCAACTCCGGGGACAGGGTCGTTGGCTACACCTTC
>17|TRBV7-8|TRBD2|TRBJ2-3|many
CASSSTTGLWDSDTQYF
TGTGCCAGCAGCTCCACTACGGGACTATGGGACTCAGATACGCAGTATTTT
>12|TRBV12-3/TRBV12-4|.|TRBJ1-2|many
CASLQGLYGYTF
TGTGCCAGTTTACAGGGCCTCTATGGCTACACCTTC
>12|TRBV5-1|.|TRBJ1-1|medium-sized
CASSDPGTEAFF
TGCGCCAGCAGCGACCCCGGGACAGAAGCTTTCTTT
>14|TRBV29-1|.|TRBJ2-2|many
CSATTSTNTGELFF
TGCAGCGCAACGACATCCACGAACACCGGGGAGCTGTTTTTT
>9|TRBV20-1|.|TRBJ1-2|many
CSVGYGYTF
TGCAGTGTGGGATACGGCTACACCTTC
>13|TRBV9|.|TRBJ1-2|many
CASSTRAGGGYTF
TGTGCCAGCAGCACGCGTGCGGGAGGTGGCTACACCTTC
>16|TRBV7-6|TRBD1|TRBJ1-5|many
CASSFRQGHWNQPQHF
TGTGCCAGCAGCTTCAGACAGGGCCATTGGAATCAGCCCCAGCATTTT
>15|TRBV6-5|TRBD1|TRBJ1-4|many
CASSPTGGHREKLFF
TGTGCCAGCAGCCCGACAGGGGGTCACCGCGAAAAACTGTTTTTT
>17|TRBV20-1|.|TRBJ2-3|many
CSARDYMRGGLVDTQYF
TGCAGTGCTAGAGATTATATGAGGGGGGGCCTTGTGGATACGCAGTATTTT
>11|TRBV7-9|.|TRBJ1-1|many
CASSPLGEAFF
TGTGCCAGCAGTCCCCTTGGTGAAGCTTTCTTT
>15|TRBV28|.|TRBJ2-1|medium-sized
CASSPGGGFRHEQFF
TGTGCCAGCAGCCCTGGAGGGGGGTTCAGGCATGAGCAGTTCTTC
>15|TRBV6-5|TRBD2|TRBJ2-1|few
CASSYGGGDVNEQFF
TGTGCCAGCAGTTATGGTGGGGGGGATGTCAATGAGCAGTTCTTC
>16|TRBV7-6|TRBD1|TRBJ1-6|many
CASSTRDRDYNSPLHF
TGTGCCAGCAGTACCCGGGACAGGGACTATAATTCACCCCTCCACTTT
>14|TRBV6-5|TRBD1|TRBJ2-3|few
CASSLTTGTDTQYF
TGTGCCAGCAGCCTTACGACAGGGACAGATACGCAGTATTTT
>14|TRBV5-1|TRBD1|TRBJ1-2|many
CASSLRDRDDGYTF
TGCGCCAGCAGCTTGAGAGACAGGGATGATGGCTACACCTTC
>13|TRBV7-9|.|TRBJ1-1|many
CASSGVVSTEAFF
TGTGCCAGCAGCGGGGTAGTATCGACTGAAGCTTTCTTT
>14|TRBV5-1|.|TRBJ1-2|.
CASSRTEPNYGYTF
TGCGCCAGCAGCCGGACGGAGCCTAACTATGGCTACACCTTC
>13|TRBV7-2|.|TRBJ1-1|medium-sized
CASSRPWGTEAFF
TGTGCCAGCAGTCGACCGTGGGGTACTGAAGCTTTCTTT
>11|TRBV2|TRBD1|TRBJ1-2|many
CASSGNDRATF
TGTGCCAGCAGTGGCAATGACAGGGCCACCTTC
>13|TRBV20-1|.|TRBJ2-7|medium-sized
CSAGIGTGYEQYF
TGCAGTGCTGGTATTGGGACTGGCTACGAGCAGTACTTC
>16|TRBV4-3|.|TRBJ1-1|many
CASSQSTGGYAPEAFF
TGCGCCAGCAGCCAATCTACGGGCGGCTACGCCCCTGAAGCTTTCTTT
>14|TRBV29-1|.|TRBJ2-3|many
CSVDRAGRTDTQYF
TGCAGCGTTGATCGGGCAGGAAGGACAGATACGCAGTATTTT
>15|TRBV6-5|.|TRBJ2-7|many
CASSYTGTGKNEQYF
TGTGCCAGCAGTTATACCGGGACGGGTAAGAACGAGCAGTACTTC
>13|TRBV12-3/TRBV12-4|TRBD2|TRBJ2-1|many
CASRVAGWNEQFF
TGTGCCAGCAGGGTAGCGGGGTGGAATGAGCAGTTCTTC
>15|TRBV6-5|TRBD2|TRBJ2-3|many
CASSYGGGAGDTQYF
TGTGCCAGCAGTTACGGCGGGGGGGCGGGAGATACGCAGTATTTT
>21|TRBV5-1|TRBD2|TRBJ2-3|many
CARSTERRLAGGGTSTDTQYF
TGCGCCAGGTCAACCGAGAGGAGACTAGCGGGGGGAGGGACCTCCACAGATACGCAGTATTTT
>15|TRBV6-2/TRBV6-3|.|TRBJ2-7|many
CASSPRTEYYHEQYF
TGTGCCAGCAGCCCCCGGACAGAATATTACCACGAGCAGTACTTC
>15|TRBV4-3|.|TRBJ2-3|many
CASSQAGTSGNTQYF
TGCGCCAGCAGCCAGGCCGGGACCTCCGGGAATACGCAGTATTTT
>13|TRBV2|.|TRBJ2-2|many
CASSRSFTGELFF
TGTGCCAGCAGTCGTAGCTTCACCGGGGAGCTGTTTTTT
>21|TRBV20-1|.|TRBJ1-5|many
CSASSPWKIGRSWGNNQPQHF
TGCAGTGCTAGTAGTCCTTGGAAGATTGGACGGTCCTGGGGTAACAATCAGCCCCAGCATTTT